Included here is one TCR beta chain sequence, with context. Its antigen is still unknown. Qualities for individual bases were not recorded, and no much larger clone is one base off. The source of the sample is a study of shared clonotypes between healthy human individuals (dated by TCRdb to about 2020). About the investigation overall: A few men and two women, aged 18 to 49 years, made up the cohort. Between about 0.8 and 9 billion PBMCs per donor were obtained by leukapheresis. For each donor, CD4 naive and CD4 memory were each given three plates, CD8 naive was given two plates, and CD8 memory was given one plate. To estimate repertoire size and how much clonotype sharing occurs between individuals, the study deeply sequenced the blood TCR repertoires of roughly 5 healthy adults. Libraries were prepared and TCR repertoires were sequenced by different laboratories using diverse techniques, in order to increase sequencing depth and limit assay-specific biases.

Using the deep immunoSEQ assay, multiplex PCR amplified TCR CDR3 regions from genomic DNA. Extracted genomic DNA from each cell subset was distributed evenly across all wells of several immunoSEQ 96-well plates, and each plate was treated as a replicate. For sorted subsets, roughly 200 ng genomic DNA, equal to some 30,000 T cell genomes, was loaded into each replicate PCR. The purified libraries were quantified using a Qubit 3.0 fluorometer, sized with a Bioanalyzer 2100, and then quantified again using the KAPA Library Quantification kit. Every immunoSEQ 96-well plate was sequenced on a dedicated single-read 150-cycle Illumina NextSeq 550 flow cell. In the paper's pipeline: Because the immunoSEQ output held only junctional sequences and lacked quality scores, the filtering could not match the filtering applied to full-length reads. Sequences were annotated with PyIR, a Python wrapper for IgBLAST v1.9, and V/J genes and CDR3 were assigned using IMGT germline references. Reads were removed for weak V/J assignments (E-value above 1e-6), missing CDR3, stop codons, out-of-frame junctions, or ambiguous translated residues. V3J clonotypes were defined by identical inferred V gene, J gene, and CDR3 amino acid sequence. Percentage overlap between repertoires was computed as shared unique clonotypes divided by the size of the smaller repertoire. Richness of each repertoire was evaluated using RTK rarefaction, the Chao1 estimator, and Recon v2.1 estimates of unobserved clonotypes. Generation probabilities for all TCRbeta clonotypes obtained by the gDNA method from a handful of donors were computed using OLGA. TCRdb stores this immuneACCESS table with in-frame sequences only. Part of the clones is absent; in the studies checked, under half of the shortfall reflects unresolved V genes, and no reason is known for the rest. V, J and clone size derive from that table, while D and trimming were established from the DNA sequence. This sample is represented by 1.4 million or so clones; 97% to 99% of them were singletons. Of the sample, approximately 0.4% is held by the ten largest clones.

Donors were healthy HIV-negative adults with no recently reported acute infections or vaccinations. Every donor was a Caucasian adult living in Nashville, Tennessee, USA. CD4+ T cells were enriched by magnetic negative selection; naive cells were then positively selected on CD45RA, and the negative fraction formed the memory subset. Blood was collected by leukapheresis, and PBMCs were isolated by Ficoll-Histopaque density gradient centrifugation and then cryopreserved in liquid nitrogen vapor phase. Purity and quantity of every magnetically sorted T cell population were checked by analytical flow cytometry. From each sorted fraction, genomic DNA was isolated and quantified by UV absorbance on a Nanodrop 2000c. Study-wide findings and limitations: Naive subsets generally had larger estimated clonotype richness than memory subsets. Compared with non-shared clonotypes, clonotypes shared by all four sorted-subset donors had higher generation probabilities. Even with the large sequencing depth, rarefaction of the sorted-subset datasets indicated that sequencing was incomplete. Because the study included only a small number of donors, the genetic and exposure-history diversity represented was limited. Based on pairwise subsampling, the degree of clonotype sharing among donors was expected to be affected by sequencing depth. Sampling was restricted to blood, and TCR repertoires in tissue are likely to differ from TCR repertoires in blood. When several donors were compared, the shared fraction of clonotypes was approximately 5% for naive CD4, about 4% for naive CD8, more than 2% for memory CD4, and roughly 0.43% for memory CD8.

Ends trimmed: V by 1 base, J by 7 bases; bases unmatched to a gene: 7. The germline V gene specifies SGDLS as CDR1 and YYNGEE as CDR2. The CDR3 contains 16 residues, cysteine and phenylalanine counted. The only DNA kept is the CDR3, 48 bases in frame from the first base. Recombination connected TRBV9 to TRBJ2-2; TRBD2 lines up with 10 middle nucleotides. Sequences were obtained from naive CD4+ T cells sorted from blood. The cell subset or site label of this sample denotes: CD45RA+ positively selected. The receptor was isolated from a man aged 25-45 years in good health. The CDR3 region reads CASSVRSGRAYGELFF. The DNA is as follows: TGTGCCAGCAGCGTAAGAAGCGGGAGGGCCTACGGGGAGCTGTTTTTT.